A single sample gave rise to the 27 T cell receptor beta chains below, sequenced in a study of cytotoxic CD8 clonotypes in ibrutinib-treated CLL. Sequencing was performed with immunoSEQ multiplex PCR; in TCRdb, only in-frame clones are kept and a portion is missing. The sample yields about 27,000 clones, approximately 68% seen once. Here the sequenced sample was PBMCs, taken after 24 months of ibrutinib treatment. The receptor set was obtained from a human donor with chronic lymphocytic leukemia.

The V call is TRBV9, the J call TRBJ2-2, with D possibly being TRBD1 (7 bases). The germline V gene has CDR1 SGDLS and CDR2 YYNGEE. Trimming cost V 4 bases and J 2 bases, with 15 bases left between them. The CDR3 loop spans 16 amino acids. CDR3 loop: CASSQGGSLNTGELFF. As DNA, the CDR3 is TGTGCCAGCAGCCAGGGGGGTTCCCTCAACACCGGGGAGCTGTTTTTT.

This chain connects TRBV15 to TRBJ2-7, with D possibly TRBD1 on 5 matching bases. Trimming took off 0 bases at V and 8 bases at J, with 17 bases between the two ends. Germline values: CDR1 LNHNV, CDR2 YYDKDF (reference sequence). The CDR3 is made up of 15 amino acids. The CDR3 here is CATSRDRAIGRQQYF. The CDR3 DNA is TGTGCCACCAGCAGAGACAGGGCCATTGGCCGTCAGCAGTACTTC.

The gene calls are TRBV11-3 and TRBJ2-2; D is undetermined. CDR1 is SGHNT, CDR2 YENEEA, per germline. CDR3 size: 14 residues. Trimming stripped 1 base from V and 2 bases from J, with 5 bases between. CDR3 sequence (DNA): TGTGCCAGCAGCTTAGGAACAAACACCGGGGAGCTGTTTTTT. Its protein product is CASSLGTNTGELFF. Filled out from reference TRBV11-3 and TRBJ2-2, the complete variable domain reads EAGVVQSPRYKIIEKKQPVAFWCNPISGHNTLYWYLQNLGQGPELLIRYENEEAVDDSQLPKDRFSAERLKGVDSTLKIQPAELGDSAVYLCASSLGTNTGELFFGEGSRLTVL.

The chain is built from TRBV4-1 and TRBJ2-3, with 9 bases that match TRBD2. Germline V gene data show CDR1 as MGHRA and CDR2 as YSYEKL. V lost 1 base to trimming and J lost 2 bases; unmatched junction nucleotides: 7. The CDR3 extends over 17 amino acids. CDR3 protein: CASSQGLAGTTTDTQYF. CDR3 DNA: TGCGCCAGCAGCCAAGGGCTAGCGGGGACCACCACAGATACGCAGTATTTT.

The chain combines TRBV4-1 with TRBJ1-5; D unresolved. Trimming took off 2 bases at V and 4 bases at J, with 9 bases between the two ends. The germline V gene encodes CDR1 MGHRA and CDR2 YSYEKL. CDR3 length equals 14 residues. In nucleotides, the CDR3 is TGCGCCAGCAGCCAACCCGGGAGGAATCAGCCCCAGCATTTT. Residues: CASSQPGRNQPQHF.

The chain uses TRBV27 and TRBJ1-1; D remains ambiguous. V was pared by 5 bases and J by 3 bases, with 16 bases between. The length of the CDR3 is 15 residues. In germline, CDR1 is MNHEY, CDR2 SMNVEV (reference sequence). CDR3 in amino acids: CASSLTGRSDTEAFF. CDR3 DNA sequence: TGTGCCAGCAGTCTAACCGGGAGGTCAGACACTGAAGCTTTCTTT.

This clone was picked up a small number of times. The chain has TRBV6-1 and TRBJ1-6, with TRBD1 as a possible D gene (6 bases). CDR3 length equals 14 residues. The V end was cut by 5 bases, the J end by 9 bases, with 14 bases between. CDR1 is MNHNS, CDR2 SASEGT, per germline. Here the CDR3 reads CASSPTGKSSPLHF. CDR3 nucleotide sequence: TGTGCCAGCAGTCCCACAGGGAAGAGTTCACCCCTCCACTTT.

The rearrangement uses TRBV28 and TRBJ2-3; D is undetermined. Trimming took off 7 bases at V and 1 base at J, with 6 bases between the two ends. CDR1 and CDR2 from the germline V gene are MDHEN and SYDVKM. This CDR3 comprises 12 residues. The CDR3 region has the DNA TGTGCCAGCACTTGGGGCACAGATACGCAGTATTTT. Protein sequence: CASTWGTDTQYF. Complete variable domain (other parts from reference TRBV28 and TRBJ2-3): DVKVTQSSRYLVKRTGEKVFLECVQDMDHENMFWYRQDPGLGLRLIYFSYDVKMKEKGDIPEGYSVSREKKERFSLILESASTNQTSMYLCASTWGTDTQYFGPGTRLTVL.

The chain couples TRBV7-9 to TRBJ1-1, with D maybe TRBD1 (5 bases). CDR3 length: 12 residues. V was shortened by 4 bases and J by 10 bases, with 13 bases between the two germline ends. The germline V gene has CDR1 SEHNR and CDR2 FQNEAQ (reference sequence). The CDR3 DNA follows: TGTGCCAGCAGCTCAGGGACGCGCGGAGCTTTCTTT. Translated: CASSSGTRGAFF.

The chain joins TRBV27 to TRBJ2-7; tentative D call: TRBD1 (6 bases). This CDR3 has 14 residues. V lost 5 bases and J lost 3, with 14 bases in between. The germline V gene encodes CDR1 MNHEY and CDR2 SMNVEV (reference sequence). The CDR3 DNA sequence: TGTGCCAGCAGTGAGAGACAGGAAGGCTACGAGCAGTACTTC. Translation gives CASSERQEGYEQYF.

To note about this clone: The junction and the germline gene differ at one end; a read error may be behind it. Other DNA sequences in this specimen translate into the identical CDR3. The gene calls are TRBV5-6 and TRBJ2-5; 9 bases fit TRBD2. The CDR3 contains 15 residues. CDR1 and CDR2 (germline): SGHDT, YYEEEE. The CDR3 reads CARSLGAGGGETQYF. DNA of the CDR3: TGTGCCCGCAGCTTGGGCGCGGGGGGGGGAGAGACCCAGTACTTC.

The J gene is TRBJ1-2, the V gene TRBV28; tentatively, D is TRBD1 (6 bases). Germline CDR1 and CDR2: MDHEN and SYDVKM. V lost 5 bases, J lost 0 bases, and 10 bases lay in between. The CDR3 consists of 14 residues. Written as DNA, the CDR3 is TGTGCCAGCAGTCCAGGGGCCACTAACTATGGCTACACCTTC. Encoded protein: CASSPGATNYGYTF.

V gene TRBV10-2 combines with J gene TRBJ1-3; D is ambiguous. This CDR3 region has 14 residues. Trimming stripped 4 bases from V and 0 bases from J, with 7 bases between. Germline V gives CDR1 WSHSY, CDR2 SAAADI. The CDR3 DNA reads TGCGCCAGCAGTGGCGGGAGCTCTGGAAACACCATATATTTT. Translation: CASSGGSSGNTIYF.

The rearrangement joins TRBV13 to TRBJ1-5; tentative D call: TRBD1 (6 bases). There are 17 residues in the CDR3. V lost 2 bases and J lost 2, with 16 bases in between. Germline V gene data show CDR1 as PRHDT and CDR2 as FYEKMQ (reference sequence). The CDR3 protein is CASSLRGSGVGNQPQHF. In nucleotides, the CDR3 is TGTGCCAGCAGCTTAAGGGGGTCGGGGGTAGGCAATCAGCCCCAGCATTTT.

The chain uses TRBV28 and TRBJ2-7; no clear D. From germline, CDR1 is MDHEN and CDR2 SYDVKM. V lost 5 bases to trimming and J lost 9 bases, with 14 bases between them. This CDR3 comprises 12 residues. The CDR3: CASSPRAVGQYF. For the CDR3, the DNA is TGTGCCAGCAGTCCGAGAGCTGTCGGGCAGTACTTC.

This clone was found a few times. J is TRBJ2-7 and V is TRBV6-5, with D unresolved. Germline V gene sequence: CDR1 MNHEY, CDR2 SVGAGI. The CDR3 consists of 11 residues. Deletions cut 6 bases from V and 0 bases from J, with 3 bases between. CDR3 loop: CASRSSYEQYF. CDR3 DNA sequence: TGTGCCAGCAGATCCTCCTACGAGCAGTACTTC.

This chain uses TRBV11-3 with TRBJ2-1; 7 bases align to TRBD1. J was trimmed by 8 bases and V by 6 bases; bases with no gene match: 1. The CDR3 runs to 11 residues. Germline CDR1 SGHNT, CDR2 YENEEA. Here the CDR3 DNA reads TGTGCCAGCAGTACAGGGGATGAGCAGTTCTTC. It encodes CASSTGDEQFF.

The chain recombines TRBV29-1 with TRBJ2-5; tentatively, D is TRBD2 (6 bases). V was shortened by 7 bases and J by 3 bases, with 18 bases between the two germline ends. The germline gives CDR1 SQVTM, CDR2 ANQGSEA. This CDR3 has 14 amino acids. For the CDR3, the DNA is TGCAGCGCTCCCGGGACTTCGGGCGAAGAGACCCAGTACTTC. This gives the protein CSAPGTSGEETQYF.

This clone appeared a single time. The V and J genes are TRBV4-3 and TRBJ1-1, with D perhaps matching TRBD1 (5 bases). V was clipped by 0 bases and J by 5 bases, with 13 bases between them. The CDR3 runs 15 residues. Germline assignment: CDR1 LGHNA and CDR2 YSLEER. This CDR3 is CASSQDSGGGTEAFF. As DNA, the CDR3 is TGCGCCAGCAGCCAAGATTCTGGGGGAGGTACTGAAGCTTTCTTT.

The CDR3 spells CASSPQGGYEQYF. CDR3 sequence (DNA): TGTGCCAGTAGTCCGCAAGGGGGGTACGAGCAGTACTTC. The rearrangement uses TRBV19 and TRBJ2-7; TRBD1 or TRBD2 may be the D gene (6 bases each). Trimming left V 5 bases short and J 4 bases short, with 12 bases between. The germline V gene has CDR1 LNHDA and CDR2 SQIVND (reference sequence). This CDR3 region has 13 residues.

The V gene is TRBV30, the J gene TRBJ1-4, with unresolved D. Germline-derived CDR1 and CDR2 are GTSNPN and SVGIG (reference sequence). The CDR3 has 14 residues. The V end was cut by 3 bases, the J end by 8 bases, with 16 bases between. As DNA, the CDR3 is TGTGCCTGGAGACTTCACCTTAACGGGGAAAAACTGTTTTTT. Translating it yields CAWRLHLNGEKLFF.

The chain recombines TRBV7-2 with TRBJ2-5, with 7 bases aligning to TRBD1. This CDR3 has 16 amino acids. Germline V gene lookup returns CDR1 SGHTA and CDR2 FQGNSA. Trimming took 4 bases from V and 5 from J; bases not matched to a gene: 13. CDR3 bases: TGTGCCAGCAGCTCGCAGACAGGGTTGAAAGGGGAGACCCAGTACTTC. Translated: CASSSQTGLKGETQYF.

The chain combines TRBV11-2 with TRBJ1-1; the D is unclear. Germline CDR1 is SGHAT and CDR2 is FQNNGV. This CDR3 has 16 residues. Trimming took off 3 bases at V and 4 bases at J, with 18 bases between the two ends. The CDR3 nucleotides read TGTGCCAGCAGCTTTGGGGTAAATCTGAGAGGCACTGAAGCTTTCTTT. This gives the protein CASSFGVNLRGTEAFF.

For this clone: Its ends do not fully match the called genes, so a read error is possible. The rearrangement uses TRBV7-9 and TRBJ2-4; 7 bases are a match to TRBD1. This CDR3 is built from 16 residues. Germline values: CDR1 SEHNR, CDR2 FQNEAQ (reference sequence). The CDR3 loop is CASSSSWGTAENIQYF. The DNA of the CDR3 is TGTGCCAGCAGCTCTTCCTGGGGGACAGCCGAAAACATTCAGTACTTC.

V gene TRBV9 combines with J gene TRBJ2-1; TRBD2 aligns across 9 bases. Germline-derived CDR1 and CDR2 are SGDLS and YYNGEE. The CDR3 is made up of 16 amino acids. The V gene end was trimmed by 0 bases and the J gene end by 9 bases; junction bases not matched to a gene: 10. The CDR3 region is CASSVGSGLASTEQFF. The CDR3 DNA reads TGTGCCAGCAGCGTAGGAAGTGGACTAGCGAGTACTGAGCAGTTCTTC.

The chain joins TRBV5-3 to TRBJ2-1; a possible D gene is TRBD1 (6 bases). TRBV5-3 is an open reading frame, and its role is uncertain. CDR3 length equals 18 residues. Trimming took off 5 bases at V and 6 bases at J, with 27 bases between the two ends. CDR3 sequence: CARRHRQDQRGITNEQFF. DNA for the CDR3: TGTGCCAGAAGACACCGACAGGATCAAAGGGGTATTACCAATGAGCAGTTCTTC.

This clone was seen only once. V usage is TRBV7-8 and J usage is TRBJ2-5, with a tentative D call TRBD1 (5 bases). The CDR3 runs 15 residues. Germline V lookup: CDR1 SGHVS, CDR2 FQNEAQ. V dropped 6 bases and J dropped 0 bases, with 14 bases sitting between them. The CDR3 reads CASRAGIGYQETQYF. The CDR3 DNA reads TGTGCCAGCAGAGCAGGGATCGGGTACCAAGAGACCCAGTACTTC.